The rows below give T cell receptor beta chains drawn from one sample of a study of CD8+ T cells in alopecia areata. Measured with immunoSEQ multiplex PCR; TCRdb has only the in-frame clones, and not every one. Of tens of thousands of clones listed, roughly three fifths were seen once; the top ten hold around a sixth. Sequences were derived from CD8+ T cells sorted from blood, sampled at week 0. Receptor source: a human donor with alopecia areata. CDR3s include the opening cysteine and the closing phenylalanine or tryptophan. The D gene is left open where the match is weak. The size of a clone is reported for some rows only, either as once, few or many, or as a class for expanded clones.

TRBJ1-2,many,TRBV4-3,TRBD1,TGCGCCAGCAGCCCCGGGACAGGGGATAACTATGGCTACACCTTC,CASSPGTGDNYGYTF
TRBJ2-5,NA,TRBV23-1,NA,TGCGCCAGCAGTCAATCTCATCCGATGGTGGAGGAGACCCAGTACTTC,CASSQSHPMVEETQYF
TRBJ2-7,few,TRBV11-2,NA,TGTGCCAGCAGCTTAGCGGGTGGGGGGGCTCGCTACGAGCAGTACTTC,CASSLAGGGARYEQYF
TRBJ2-1,NA,TRBV7-9,TRBD2,TGTGCCAGCAGCACCGTAGCGGGAGTGAGTGAGCAGTTCTTC,CASSTVAGVSEQFF
TRBJ1-1,NA,TRBV4-1,NA,TGCGCCAGCAGCCCGAAGGGCAGGGGCGCCTTCGAGGAAGCTTTCTTT,CASSPKGRGAFEEAFF
TRBJ2-1,once,TRBV9,NA,TGTGCCAGCAGCGTAGGTTTCGGGACTCCGGCCGACAATGAGCAGTTCTTC,CASSVGFGTPADNEQFF
TRBJ2-1,once,TRBV9,TRBD2,TGTGCCAGCAGCGCCCTAGCGGGGACTTACAATGAGCAGTTCTTC,CASSALAGTYNEQFF
TRBJ2-2,NA,TRBV20-1,NA,TGCAGCACCGGGGAGCTGTTTTTT,CSTGELFF
TRBJ2-4,NA,TRBV4-1,TRBD1,TGCGCCAGCAGCCCCCGAGGGGACAGGGGGAACATTCAGTACTTC,CASSPRGDRGNIQYF
TRBJ2-1,NA,TRBV7-9,TRBD2,TGTGCCAGCAGCCCAGACCCGGGACTAGCGGCCCACTATGGGAATGAGCAGTTCTTC,CASSPDPGLAAHYGNEQFF
TRBJ2-1,NA,TRBV30,TRBD2,TGTGCCTGGAGTCTAGCGGGATCCGATGAGCAGTTCTTC,CAWSLAGSDEQFF
TRBJ2-1,NA,TRBV29-1,NA,TGCAGCTCTGAAGGGGACGGAGTCTACAATGAGCAGTTCTTC,CSSEGDGVYNEQFF
TRBJ2-2,few,TRBV4-3,TRBD2,TGCGCCAGCAGCCAAGCTAGCGGGGGAGGTTGGACCGGGGAGCTGTTTTTT,CASSQASGGGWTGELFF
TRBJ1-4,NA,TRBV9,TRBD1,TGTGCCAGCAGTAGAGGGGGCGCGGCAACTAATGAAAAACTGTTTTTT,CASSRGGAATNEKLFF
TRBJ2-3,NA,TRBV5-6,NA,TGTGCCAGCAGCTTCTGGGGTGGGAGCACAGATACGCAGTATTTT,CASSFWGGSTDTQYF
TRBJ2-7,NA,TRBV6-5,TRBD1,TGTGCCAGCAGTTACTCGGCCGGGACAGGACTCTACGAGCAGTACTTC,CASSYSAGTGLYEQYF
TRBJ2-1,NA,TRBV29-1,TRBD2,TGCAACGCCGGACTAGGTGCCTACAATGAGCAGTTCTTC,CNAGLGAYNEQFF
TRBJ1-2,NA,TRBV29-1,NA,TGCAGCGTTGAAAGGCGGTCAGGGAGGGGTGGCTACACCTTC,CSVERRSGRGGYTF
TRBJ1-2,few,TRBV27,TRBD1,TGTGCCAGCAGTTCTGGACAGGCGTACTATGGCTACACCTTC,CASSSGQAYYGYTF
TRBJ1-2,few,TRBV14,NA,TGTGCCAGCAGCCAGGCTTGGGGGAATGGCTACACCTTC,CASSQAWGNGYTF
TRBJ2-1,NA,TRBV5-4,TRBD1,TGTGCCAGCAGCCCCCGGGACAGCAACAATGAGCAGTTCTTC,CASSPRDSNNEQFF
TRBJ2-1,NA,TRBV5-1,NA,TGCGCCAGCAGCTTGGGACAGGCTTACAATGAGCAGTTCTTC,CASSLGQAYNEQFF
TRBJ2-5,few,TRBV4-3,NA,TGCGCCAGCAGCCAAGATCGCAGCTCAGCTCGAGGAGAGACCCAGTACTTC,CASSQDRSSARGETQYF
TRBJ2-3,NA,TRBV10-3,NA,TGTGCCATCAGCTCCGGGCACGATAAAGATACGCAGTATTTT,CAISSGHDKDTQYF
TRBJ1-2,NA,TRBV27,NA,TGTGCCAGCAGTATACAGGGCGGAGGTGGAGGCTACACCTTC,CASSIQGGGGGYTF
TRBJ2-3,once,TRBV5-4,NA,TGTGCCAGCAGCTTAAGAATAGCAGGCGATACGCAGTATTTT,CASSLRIAGDTQYF
TRBJ2-1,NA,TRBV6-5,NA,TGTGCCAGCAGTTACTCGCATGAGCAGTTCTTC,CASSYSHEQFF
TRBJ2-3,many,TRBV14,TRBD2,TGTGCCAGCAGCCACGCAACGCTCGGGAGGGTGCAGTATTTT,CASSHATLGRVQYF